This entry lists 5 T cell receptor beta chains sequenced from one sample in a study of cytomegalovirus exposure and HLA in healthy donors. The PCR was carried out with 60 Vbeta primers and 13 Jbeta primers. Clones were sequenced by immunoSEQ multiplex PCR, and TCRdb holds only the in-frame ones, with some missing. This sample's table reports 40,000 to 65,000 clones. The sample consisted of PBMCs. All receptors derive from a man between 40 and 49 years old in good health and CMV-seropositive.

V gene TRBV30 combines with J gene TRBJ1-1; D call uncertain. Germline CDR1 is GTSNPN and CDR2 is SVGIG (reference sequence). This CDR3 is built from 12 residues. V was pared by 3 bases and J by 5 bases, with 10 bases between. The CDR3 sequence: CAWRLGSTEAFF. The CDR3 DNA is TGTGCCTGGAGATTGGGCTCGACTGAAGCTTTCTTT.

The chain combines TRBV5-8 with TRBJ2-3, with 8 bases matching TRBD2. V trimming: 2 bases; J trimming: 3 bases; junction bases outside the gene matches: 5. The CDR3 has 15 residues. Germline CDR1 is SGHTS and CDR2 is YDEGEE. CDR3 loop: CASSFPGLGTDTQYF. Here the CDR3 DNA reads TGTGCCAGCAGCTTTCCGGGACTAGGAACAGATACGCAGTATTTT.

The chain employs TRBV19 and TRBJ1-5, with unresolved D. The CDR3 is made up of 13 amino acids. V dropped 1 base and J dropped 5 bases, with 6 bases sitting between them. Germline V gene sequence: CDR1 LNHDA, CDR2 SQIVND (reference sequence). CDR3 coding DNA: TGTGCCAGTAGTATAGCGGTCTATCAGCCCCAGCATTTT. The encoded protein is CASSIAVYQPQHF.

The rearrangement joins TRBV27 to TRBJ1-1; no definite D call. V gave up 6 bases and J gave up 0 bases, with 5 bases separating them. The CDR3 consists of 12 residues. Per germline, CDR1 MNHEY and CDR2 SMNVEV (reference sequence). The CDR3 protein is CASRRLNTEAFF. CDR3 sequence (DNA): TGTGCCAGCAGGCGATTGAACACTGAAGCTTTCTTT.

This chain uses TRBV7-9 with TRBJ1-5; D is ambiguous. V gave up 3 bases and J gave up 6 bases, with 6 bases separating them. Germline-derived CDR1 and CDR2 are SEHNR and FQNEAQ (reference sequence). The CDR3 loop spans 12 amino acids. CDR3: CASSFLSQPQHF. In nucleotides, the CDR3 is TGTGCCAGCAGCTTTCTCAGTCAGCCCCAGCATTTT.